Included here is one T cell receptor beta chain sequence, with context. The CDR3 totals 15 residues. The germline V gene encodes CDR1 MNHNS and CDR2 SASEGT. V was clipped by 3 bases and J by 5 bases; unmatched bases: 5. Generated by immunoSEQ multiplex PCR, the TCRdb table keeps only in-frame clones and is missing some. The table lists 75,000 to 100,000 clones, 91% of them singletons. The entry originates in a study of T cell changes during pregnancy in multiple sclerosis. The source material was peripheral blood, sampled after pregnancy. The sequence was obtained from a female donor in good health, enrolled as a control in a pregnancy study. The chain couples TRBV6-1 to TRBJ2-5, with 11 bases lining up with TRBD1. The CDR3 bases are TGTGCCAGCAGTGAGGGCGGACAGGGGGCCGAGACCCAGTACTTC. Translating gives CASSEGGQGAETQYF.